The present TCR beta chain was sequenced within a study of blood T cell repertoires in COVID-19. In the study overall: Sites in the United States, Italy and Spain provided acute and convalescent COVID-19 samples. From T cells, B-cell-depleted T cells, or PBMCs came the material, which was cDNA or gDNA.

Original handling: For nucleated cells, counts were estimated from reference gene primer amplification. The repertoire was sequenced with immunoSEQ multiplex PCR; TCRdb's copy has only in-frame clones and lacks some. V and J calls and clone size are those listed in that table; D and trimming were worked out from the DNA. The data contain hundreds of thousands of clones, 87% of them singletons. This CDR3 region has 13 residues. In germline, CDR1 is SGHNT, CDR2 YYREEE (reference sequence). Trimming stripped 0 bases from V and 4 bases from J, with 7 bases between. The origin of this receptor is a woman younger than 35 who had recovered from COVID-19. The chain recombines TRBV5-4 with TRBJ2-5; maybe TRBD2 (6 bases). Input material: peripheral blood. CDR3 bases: TGTGCCAGCAGCTTGGTGGGGGGAGAGACCCAGTACTTC. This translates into CASSLVGGETQYF.